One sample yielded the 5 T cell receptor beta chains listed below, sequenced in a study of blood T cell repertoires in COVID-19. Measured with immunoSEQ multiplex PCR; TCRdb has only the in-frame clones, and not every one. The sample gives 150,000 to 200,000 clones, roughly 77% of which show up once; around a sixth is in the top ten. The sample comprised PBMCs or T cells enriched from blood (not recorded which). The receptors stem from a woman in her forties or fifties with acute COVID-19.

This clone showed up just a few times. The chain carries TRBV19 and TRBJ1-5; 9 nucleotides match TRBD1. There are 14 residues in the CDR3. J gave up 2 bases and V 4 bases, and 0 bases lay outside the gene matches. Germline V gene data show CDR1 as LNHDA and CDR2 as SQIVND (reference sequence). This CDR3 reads CASSRTGGNQPQHF. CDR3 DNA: TGTGCCAGTAGTAGGACAGGGGGCAATCAGCCCCAGCATTTT.

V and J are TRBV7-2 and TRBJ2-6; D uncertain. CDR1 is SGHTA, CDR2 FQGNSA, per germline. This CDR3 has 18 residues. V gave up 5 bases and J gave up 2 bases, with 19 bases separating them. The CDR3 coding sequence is TGTGCCAGCAGCATCCGGGTCGAGGCGGCGGCTGGGGCCAACGTCCTGACTTTC. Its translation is CASSIRVEAAAGANVLTF.

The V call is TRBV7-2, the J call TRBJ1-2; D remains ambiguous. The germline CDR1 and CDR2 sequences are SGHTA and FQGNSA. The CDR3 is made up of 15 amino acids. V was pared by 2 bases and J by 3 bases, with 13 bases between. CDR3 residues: CASSLTYTNDYGYTF. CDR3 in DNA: TGTGCCAGCAGCTTAACCTATACTAACGACTATGGCTACACCTTC.

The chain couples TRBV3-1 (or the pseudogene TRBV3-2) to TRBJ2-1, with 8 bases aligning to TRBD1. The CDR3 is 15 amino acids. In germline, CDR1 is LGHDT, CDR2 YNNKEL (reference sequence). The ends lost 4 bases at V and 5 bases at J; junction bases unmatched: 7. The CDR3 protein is CASSPNRGMNNEQFF. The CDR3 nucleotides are TGTGCCAGCAGCCCGAACAGGGGGATGAACAATGAGCAGTTCTTC.

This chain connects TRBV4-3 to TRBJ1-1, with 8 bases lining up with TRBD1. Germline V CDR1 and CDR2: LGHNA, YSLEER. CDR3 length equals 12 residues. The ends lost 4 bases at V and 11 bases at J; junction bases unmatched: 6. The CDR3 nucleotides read TGCGCCAGCAGCCCATCAGGGGGCTTGGCTTTCTTT. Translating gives CASSPSGGLAFF.